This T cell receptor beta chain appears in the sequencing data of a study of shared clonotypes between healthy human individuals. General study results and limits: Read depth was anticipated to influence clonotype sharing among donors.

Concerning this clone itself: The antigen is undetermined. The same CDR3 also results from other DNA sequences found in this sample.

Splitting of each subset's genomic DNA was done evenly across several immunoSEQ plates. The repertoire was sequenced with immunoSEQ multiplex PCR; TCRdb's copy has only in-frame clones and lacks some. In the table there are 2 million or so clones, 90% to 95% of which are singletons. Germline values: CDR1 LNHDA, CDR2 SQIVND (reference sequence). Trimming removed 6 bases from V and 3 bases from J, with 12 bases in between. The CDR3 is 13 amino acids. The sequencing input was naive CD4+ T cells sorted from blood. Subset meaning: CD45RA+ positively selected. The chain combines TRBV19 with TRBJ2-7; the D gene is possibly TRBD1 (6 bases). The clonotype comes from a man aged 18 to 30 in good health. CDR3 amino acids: CASRPDRSYEQYF. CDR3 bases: TGTGCCAGTAGACCGGACAGAAGCTACGAGCAGTACTTC. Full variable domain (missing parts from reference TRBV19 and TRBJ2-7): DGGITQSPKYLFRKEGQNVTLSCEQNLNHDAMYWYRQDPGQGLRLIYYSQIVNDFQKGDIAEGYSVSREKKESFPLTVTSAQKNPTAFYLCASRPDRSYEQYFGPGTRLTVT.